This T cell receptor beta chain is drawn from a study of shared clonotypes between healthy human individuals. Study-wide results and limits: Lower generation probabilities were found for non-shared clonotypes than for those shared by all four donors. A generally larger estimated richness was seen in naive subsets than in memory subsets. For naive CD4 cells, roughly 5% of clonotypes were shared across a few donors.

Germline CDR1 MNHEY, CDR2 SMNVEV (reference sequence). Trimming took 8 bases from V and 4 from J, leaving 14 bases between them. This CDR3 is built from 13 residues. Naive CD8 cells lacked CD45RO and underwent positive selection for CCR7, leaving out terminally differentiated effector memory CD45RA+ cells. A note on this clone: Its antigen remains unknown.

Several immunoSEQ plates held equal portions of the genomic DNA taken from each subset. This table comes from immunoSEQ multiplex PCR, and its TCRdb copy is limited to in-frame clones, with some not included. The table shows roughly 2,000,000 clones, with over 85% occurring only once. Sample: naive CD8+ T cells from PBMCs. This chain uses TRBV27 with TRBJ1-1; D is undetermined. This receptor was identified in a man younger than 35 in good health. Some clones in this sample may be carry-over from other donors' samples. CDR3 nucleotides: TGTGCCAGCTGCCTCTGGGTGGGCACTGAAGCTTTCTTT. Its translation is CASCLWVGTEAFF.